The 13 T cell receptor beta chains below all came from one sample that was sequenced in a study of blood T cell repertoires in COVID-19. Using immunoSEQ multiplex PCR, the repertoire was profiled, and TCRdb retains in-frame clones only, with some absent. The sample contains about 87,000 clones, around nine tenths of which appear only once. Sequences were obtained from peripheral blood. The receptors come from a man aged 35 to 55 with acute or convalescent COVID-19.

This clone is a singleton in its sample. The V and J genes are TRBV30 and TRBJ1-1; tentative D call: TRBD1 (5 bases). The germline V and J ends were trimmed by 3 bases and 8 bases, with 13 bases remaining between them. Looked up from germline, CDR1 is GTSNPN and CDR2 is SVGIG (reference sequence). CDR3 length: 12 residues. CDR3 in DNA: TGTGCCTGGAGGGGGCAGGCGGCAGAAGCTTTCTTT. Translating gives CAWRGQAAEAFF.

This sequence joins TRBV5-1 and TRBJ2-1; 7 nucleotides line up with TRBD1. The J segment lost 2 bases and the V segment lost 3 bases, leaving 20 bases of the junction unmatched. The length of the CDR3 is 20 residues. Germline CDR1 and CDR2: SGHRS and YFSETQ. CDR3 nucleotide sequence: TGCGCCAGCAGCTCGTCGGAGACAGGGAGCCCGGTAGCGCCCTACAATGAGCAGTTCTTC. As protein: CASSSSETGSPVAPYNEQFF. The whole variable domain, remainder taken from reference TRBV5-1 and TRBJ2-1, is KAGVTQTPRYLIKTRGQQVTLSCSPISGHRSVSWYQQTPGQGLQFLFEYFSETQRNKGNFPGRFSGRQFSNSRSEMNVSTLELGDSALYLCASSSSETGSPVAPYNEQFFGPGTRLTVL.

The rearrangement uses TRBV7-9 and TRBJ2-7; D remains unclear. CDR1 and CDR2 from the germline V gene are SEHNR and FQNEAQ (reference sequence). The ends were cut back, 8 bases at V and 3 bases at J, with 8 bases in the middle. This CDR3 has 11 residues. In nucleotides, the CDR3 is TGTGCCAGCTCCGGAGTCTACGAGCAGTACTTC. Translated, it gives CASSGVYEQYF.

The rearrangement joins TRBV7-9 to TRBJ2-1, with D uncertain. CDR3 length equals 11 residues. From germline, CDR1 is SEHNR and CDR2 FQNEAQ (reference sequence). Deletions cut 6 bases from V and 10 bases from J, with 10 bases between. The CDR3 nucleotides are TGTGCCAGCAGTTCCCCTCCGGAGCAGTTCTTC. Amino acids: CASSSPPEQFF.

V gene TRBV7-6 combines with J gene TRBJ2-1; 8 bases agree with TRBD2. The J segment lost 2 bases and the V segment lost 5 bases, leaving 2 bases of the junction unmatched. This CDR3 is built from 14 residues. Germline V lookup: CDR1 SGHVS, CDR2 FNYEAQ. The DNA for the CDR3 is TGTGCCAGCAGCCCTAGCGGGCCCTACAATGAGCAGTTCTTC. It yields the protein CASSPSGPYNEQFF. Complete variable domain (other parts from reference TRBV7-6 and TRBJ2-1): GAGVSQSPRYKVTKRGQDVALRCDPISGHVSLYWYRQALGQGPEFLTYFNYEAQQDKSGLPNDRFSAERPEGSISTLTIQRTEQRDSAMYRCASSPSGPYNEQFFGPGTRLTVL.

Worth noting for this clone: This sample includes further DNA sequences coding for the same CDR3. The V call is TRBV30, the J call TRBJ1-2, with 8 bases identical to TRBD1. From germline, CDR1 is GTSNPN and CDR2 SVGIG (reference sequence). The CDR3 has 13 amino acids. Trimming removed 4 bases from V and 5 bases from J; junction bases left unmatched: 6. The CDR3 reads CAWKGQGPYGYTF. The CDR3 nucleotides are TGTGCCTGGAAAGGACAGGGTCCGTATGGCTACACCTTC.

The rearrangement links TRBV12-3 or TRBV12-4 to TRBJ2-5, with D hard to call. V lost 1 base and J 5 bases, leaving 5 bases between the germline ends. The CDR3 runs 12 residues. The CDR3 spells CASSLVGETQYF. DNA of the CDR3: TGTGCCAGCAGTTTAGTCGGGGAGACCCAGTACTTC.

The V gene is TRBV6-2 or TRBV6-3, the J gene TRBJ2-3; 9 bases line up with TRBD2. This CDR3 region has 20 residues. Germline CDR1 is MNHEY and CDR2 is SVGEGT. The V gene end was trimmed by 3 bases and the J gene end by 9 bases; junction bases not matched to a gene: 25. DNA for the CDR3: TGTGCCAGCAGTTATTCCCGACCCACCTCCGGGACTAGCCCCCGAGAAACGCAGTATTTT. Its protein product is CASSYSRPTSGTSPRETQYF.

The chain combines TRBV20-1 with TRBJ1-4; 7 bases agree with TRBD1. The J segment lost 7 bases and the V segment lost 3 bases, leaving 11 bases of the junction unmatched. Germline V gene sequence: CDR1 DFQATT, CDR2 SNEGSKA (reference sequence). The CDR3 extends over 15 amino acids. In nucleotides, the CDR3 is TGCAGTGCTAGTCGCGTGTCGACAGGGTTTGAAAAACTGTTTTTT. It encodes CSASRVSTGFEKLFF.

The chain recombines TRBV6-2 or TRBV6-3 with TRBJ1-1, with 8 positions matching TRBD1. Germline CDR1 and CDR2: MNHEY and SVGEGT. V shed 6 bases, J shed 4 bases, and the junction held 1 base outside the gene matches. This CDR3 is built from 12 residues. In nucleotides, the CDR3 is TGTGCCAGCAGCGGGACAGGCACTGAAGCTTTCTTT. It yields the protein CASSGTGTEAFF.

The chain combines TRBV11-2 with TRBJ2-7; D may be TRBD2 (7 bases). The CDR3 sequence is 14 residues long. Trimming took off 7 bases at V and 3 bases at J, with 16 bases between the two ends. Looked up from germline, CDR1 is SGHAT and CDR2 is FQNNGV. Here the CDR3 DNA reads TGTGCCAGCATCCTAGGGGGAGGGGGCTACGAGCAGTACTTC. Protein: CASILGGGGYEQYF.

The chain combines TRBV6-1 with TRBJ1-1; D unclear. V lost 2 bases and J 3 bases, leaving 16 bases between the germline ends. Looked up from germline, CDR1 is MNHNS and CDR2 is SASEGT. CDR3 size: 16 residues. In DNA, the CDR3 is TGTGCCAGCAGTGAACCGTTGGGCAGAGTCGACACTGAAGCTTTCTTT. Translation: CASSEPLGRVDTEAFF.

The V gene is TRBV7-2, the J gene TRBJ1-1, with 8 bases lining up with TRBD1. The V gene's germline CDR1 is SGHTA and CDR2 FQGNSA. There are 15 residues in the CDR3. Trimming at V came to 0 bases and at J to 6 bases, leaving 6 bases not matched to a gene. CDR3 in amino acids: CASSLAWDRWAEAFF. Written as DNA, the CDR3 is TGTGCCAGCAGCTTAGCGTGGGACAGGTGGGCTGAAGCTTTCTTT.